Following are 30 T cell receptor beta chains from one sample sequenced in a study of T cell responses to AZD1222 COVID-19 vaccine. Generated by immunoSEQ multiplex PCR, the TCRdb table keeps only in-frame clones and is missing some. The sample yields 100,000 or so clones, 85% to 90% seen once. Sequenced here: peripheral blood, sampled on day 0 of AZD1222 vaccination. These receptors all come from an adult in good health.

The J gene is TRBJ1-4, the V gene TRBV7-8; D unclear. Germline lookup yields CDR1 SGHVS and CDR2 FQNEAQ. The V end lost 4 bases, the J end lost 8 bases, and 14 bases lay between the germline ends. This CDR3 region has 14 residues. CDR3 sequence reads: CASSSHASREKLFF. The CDR3 bases are TGTGCCAGCAGCTCACATGCGTCCCGGGAAAAACTGTTTTTT.

The V call is TRBV28, the J call TRBJ2-7, with D maybe TRBD2 (6 bases). The CDR3 has 14 residues. V was pared by 5 bases and J by 5 bases, with 16 bases between. CDR1 and CDR2 from the germline V gene are MDHEN and SYDVKM. CDR3 nucleotide sequence: TGTGCCAGCAGTCAGAGCGGGCGATCGCACGAGCAGTACTTC. Translating gives CASSQSGRSHEQYF.

The chain recombines TRBV6-2 or TRBV6-3 with TRBJ1-5, with TRBD1 identical over 7 bases. With V trimmed by 6 bases and J by 1 base, 6 bases remained unmatched. The CDR3 runs to 15 residues. Germline V lookup: CDR1 MNHEY, CDR2 SVGEGT. Here the CDR3 DNA reads TGTGCCAGCAGCGCGACAGGGACCAGCAATCAGCCCCAGCATTTT. It encodes CASSATGTSNQPQHF.

The rearrangement links TRBV3-1 (or the pseudogene TRBV3-2) to TRBJ2-6; no definite D call. This CDR3 comprises 16 residues. CDR1 and CDR2 (germline): LGHDT, YNNKEL (reference sequence). Trimming stripped 1 base from V and 2 bases from J, with 9 bases between. The CDR3 DNA reads TGTGCCAGCAGCCAAGGACCTACCGCTGGGGCCAACGTCCTGACTTTC. Translated, it gives CASSQGPTAGANVLTF.

J is TRBJ1-5 and V is TRBV6-2 or TRBV6-3; D perhaps matches TRBD1 (5 bases). The CDR3 covers 16 residues. CDR1 is MNHEY and CDR2 is SVGEGT in the germline V gene. V lost 0 bases, J lost 1 base, and 10 bases lay in between. The CDR3 nucleotides are TGTGCCAGCAGTTACTCTGCCGGGGCGAGCAATCAGCCCCAGCATTTT. It is translated as CASSYSAGASNQPQHF.

The chain carries TRBV5-4 and TRBJ2-3; perhaps TRBD2 as D (7 bases). CDR1 and CDR2 (germline): SGHNT, YYREEE (reference sequence). Deletions cut 4 bases from V and 3 bases from J, with 12 bases between. The CDR3 is made up of 14 amino acids. The chain's CDR3 is CASSPGGKTDTQYF. As DNA, the CDR3 is TGTGCCAGCAGCCCGGGGGGCAAGACAGATACGCAGTATTTT.

The chain joins TRBV2 to TRBJ2-1; D unclear. Germline-derived CDR1 and CDR2 are SNHLY and FYNNEI. The CDR3 loop spans 11 amino acids. Trimming cost V 6 bases and J 10 bases, with 10 bases left between them. The CDR3 DNA reads as TGTGCCAGCAGGGCCCTATACGAGCAGTTCTTC. It yields the protein CASRALYEQFF.

V gene TRBV2 combines with J gene TRBJ2-7, with TRBD2 matching over 14 bases. Germline CDR1 is SNHLY and CDR2 is FYNNEI. V shed 5 bases, J shed 7 bases, and the junction held 4 bases outside the gene matches. This CDR3 region has 14 residues. The CDR3 DNA reads TGTGCCAGCAGTCCGACTAGCGGGAGGGGAGAGCAGTACTTC. It encodes CASSPTSGRGEQYF.

This chain connects TRBV7-8 to TRBJ1-6; D is perhaps TRBD1 (5 bases). The CDR3 has 17 amino acids. From germline, CDR1 is SGHVS and CDR2 FQNEAQ. V shed 2 bases and J shed 7 bases, with 18 bases lying between them. This chain's CDR3 is CASSLRWTHDGNSPLHF. The CDR3 DNA follows: TGTGCCAGCAGCTTACGATGGACACACGATGGGAATTCACCCCTCCACTTT.

The chain couples TRBV27 to TRBJ1-6; 9 bases fit TRBD1. J was trimmed by 5 bases and V by 1 base; bases with no gene match: 6. Germline V gene lookup returns CDR1 MNHEY and CDR2 SMNVEV (reference sequence). The CDR3 sequence is 17 residues long. The CDR3 spells CASSLWGQGIDNSPLHF. The DNA for the CDR3 is TGTGCCAGCAGTTTATGGGGACAGGGCATAGATAATTCACCCCTCCACTTT.

Written as DNA, the CDR3 is TGTGCCAGCAGCCAAGTGCCGGACTACGAGCAGTACTTC. Protein product: CASSQVPDYEQYF. This chain links TRBV14 with TRBJ2-7; no definite D call. The CDR3 extends over 13 amino acids. Germline V CDR1 and CDR2: SGHDN, FVKESK. V gave up 1 base and J gave up 3 bases, with 7 bases separating them.

The chain couples TRBV7-9 to TRBJ2-7; TRBD2 matches at 9 bases. CDR3 length equals 16 residues. After removal of 1 base from V and 0 bases from J, the junction contained 4 bases not matched to a gene. Germline CDR1 is SEHNR and CDR2 is FQNEAQ (reference sequence). CDR3 sequence: CASSLGLAGISYEQYF. The CDR3 bases are TGTGCCAGCAGCTTAGGTCTAGCGGGGATCTCCTACGAGCAGTACTTC.

The CDR3 bases are TGTGCCATCAGTGAGACGGGACAGGAGGGTTCACCCCTCCACTTT. Its protein is CAISETGQEGSPLHF. The gene calls are TRBV10-3 and TRBJ1-6, with TRBD1 matching over 8 bases. The junction had 6 bases not matched to a gene; V was cut back by 2 bases and J by 9 bases. Per germline, CDR1 ENHRY and CDR2 SYGVKD. The CDR3 loop spans 15 amino acids.

The chain is built from TRBV6-1 and TRBJ2-7; possible D gene TRBD2, 5 bases. The CDR3 spans 12 residues. Deletions cut 3 bases from V and 7 bases from J, with 10 bases between. Germline lookup yields CDR1 MNHNS and CDR2 SASEGT. In DNA, the CDR3 is TGTGCCAGCAGTGATCCGGGAAGGGAGCAGTACTTC. Amino acids: CASSDPGREQYF.

The chain recombines TRBV7-6 with TRBJ2-7; 12 bases are shared with TRBD1. This CDR3 spans 18 amino acids. Germline V gene sequence: CDR1 SGHVS, CDR2 FNYEAQ. The V gene end was trimmed by 0 bases and the J gene end by 5 bases; junction bases not matched to a gene: 11. CDR3 nucleotides: TGTGCCAGCAGCTTAGCCGCGGGACAGGGGGCCGCCTTGCACGAGCAGTACTTC. As protein: CASSLAAGQGAALHEQYF.

The gene calls are TRBV12-3 or TRBV12-4 and TRBJ1-2; D uncertain. There are 12 residues in the CDR3. V was pared by 5 bases and J by 8 bases, with 12 bases between. The CDR3 sequence is CASSRGGWGYTF. CDR3 bases: TGTGCCAGCAGTCGGGGAGGGTGGGGCTACACCTTC.

The rearrangement joins TRBV12-3 or TRBV12-4 to TRBJ1-2; D ambiguous. V was shortened by 0 bases and J by 7 bases, with 6 bases between the two germline ends. This CDR3 contains 12 residues. CDR3 nucleotide sequence: TGTGCCAGCAGTTTAGCCCGGGTTGGCTACACCTTC. Protein: CASSLARVGYTF.

The V gene is TRBV13, the J gene TRBJ2-2; D unresolved. This CDR3 is built from 17 residues. Trimming removed 3 bases at V and 4 bases at J, with 18 bases between. CDR1 is PRHDT and CDR2 is FYEKMQ in the germline V gene (reference sequence). The CDR3 reads CASSFTRTHILTGELFF. The CDR3 bases are TGTGCCAGCAGCTTTACCCGGACCCACATACTCACCGGGGAGCTGTTTTTT.

This clone was counted only a few times. Compared with germline, one end of the junction differs, possibly owing to a read error. The chain carries TRBV7-9 and TRBJ2-7; D ambiguous. The CDR3 contains 11 residues. CDR1 and CDR2 (germline): SEHNR, FQNEAQ (reference sequence). CDR3 bases: TGTGCCAGCAGCTTAGCGGCCATAGTAGAGTTC. This gives the protein CASSLAAIVEF.

The J gene is TRBJ2-7, the V gene TRBV27; no firm D call. This CDR3 spans 15 amino acids. Germline values: CDR1 MNHEY, CDR2 SMNVEV (reference sequence). With 4 bases removed from V and 1 base from J, the gap between germline ends came to 14 bases. In nucleotides, the CDR3 is TGTGCCAGCAGTTCCTCGGTCGGTAGGTCCTACGAGCAGTACTTC. Amino acid sequence: CASSSSVGRSYEQYF.

This clone was found once. The chain uses TRBV7-3 and TRBJ2-2, with 8 bases fitting TRBD1. CDR1 is SGHTA and CDR2 is FQGTGA in the germline V gene. V trimming: 5 bases; J trimming: 1 base; junction bases outside the gene matches: 0. CDR3 length equals 14 residues. CDR3 in amino acids: CASSGQGNTGELFF. The CDR3 DNA reads as TGTGCCAGCAGCGGACAGGGGAACACCGGGGAGCTGTTTTTT. Using reference TRBV7-3 and TRBJ2-2 for the parts outside the CDR3, the full variable domain is GAGVSQTPSNKVTEKGKYVELRCDPISGHTALYWYRQSLGQGPEFLIYFQGTGAADDSGLPNDRFFAVRPEGSVSTLKIQRTERGDSAVYLCASSGQGNTGELFFGEGSRLTVL.

The rearrangement uses TRBV5-4 and TRBJ2-7, with 7 nucleotides matching TRBD2. The CDR3 has 15 residues. The trim removed 3 bases at V and 0 bases at J, leaving 6 bases unmatched. Germline CDR1 is SGHNT and CDR2 is YYREEE (reference sequence). The chain's CDR3 is CASSSLGGDSYEQYF. CDR3 DNA sequence: TGTGCCAGCAGCTCGCTTGGGGGGGACTCCTACGAGCAGTACTTC.

The chain has TRBV19 and TRBJ1-1; TRBD1 might be the D (5 bases). CDR3 size: 15 residues. Germline V CDR1 and CDR2: LNHDA, SQIVND (reference sequence). The ends were cut back, 5 bases at V and 4 bases at J, with 17 bases in the middle. The DNA of the CDR3 is TGTGCCAGTAGTCCTGGGGGGGTCTGGGGCACTGAAGCTTTCTTT. Protein sequence: CASSPGGVWGTEAFF.

The J gene is TRBJ2-1, the V gene TRBV25-1; the D gene is possibly TRBD2 (5 bases). V was cut by 4 bases and J by 10 bases, with 17 bases left in between. Germline assignment: CDR1 MGHDK and CDR2 SYGVNS. This CDR3 is built from 14 residues. The DNA of the CDR3 is TGTGCCAGCAGTGGGACTTATAGAATGAACGAGCAGTTCTTC. Translated, it gives CASSGTYRMNEQFF.

The chain has TRBV7-8 and TRBJ2-2, with D uncertain. This CDR3 comprises 16 residues. Germline-derived CDR1 and CDR2 are SGHVS and FQNEAQ. Trimming stripped 1 base from V and 6 bases from J, with 15 bases between. This CDR3 is CASSLVVHGKSGELFF. CDR3 nucleotides: TGTGCCAGCAGCTTAGTTGTCCACGGTAAATCCGGGGAGCTGTTTTTT.

The chain is built from TRBV30 and TRBJ1-2, with 10 nucleotides matching TRBD1. V shed 0 bases, J shed 8 bases, and the junction held 3 bases outside the gene matches. This CDR3 is built from 13 residues. CDR1 and CDR2 (germline): GTSNPN, SVGIG (reference sequence). The CDR3: CAWSVDRGIGYTF. CDR3 DNA: TGTGCCTGGAGTGTGGACAGGGGGATCGGCTACACCTTC. The full variable domain, with the rest looked up from reference TRBV30 and TRBJ1-2, is SQTIHQWPATLVQPVGSPLSLECTVEGTSNPNLYWYRQAAGRGLQLLFYSVGIGQISSEVPQNLSASRPQDRQFILSSKKLLLSDSGFYLCAWSVDRGIGYTFGSGTRLTVV.

The rearrangement joins TRBV5-1 to TRBJ2-7; no clear D gene. The CDR3 runs 14 residues. Germline V lookup: CDR1 SGHRS, CDR2 YFSETQ. Trimming took 0 bases from V and 0 from J, leaving 7 bases between them. This chain's CDR3 is CASSLEGFSYEQYF. The CDR3 DNA follows: TGCGCCAGCAGCTTGGAGGGATTCTCCTACGAGCAGTACTTC.

The chain uses TRBV14 and TRBJ2-7, with 7 bases fitting TRBD2. From germline, CDR1 is SGHDN and CDR2 FVKESK. The CDR3 covers 14 residues. With 3 bases clipped from V and 7 bases from J, the junction kept 9 bases outside the gene matches. Written as DNA, the CDR3 is TGTGCCAGCAGCCAGACCCCTAGCGGTATTGAGCAGTACTTC. This encodes CASSQTPSGIEQYF.

This sequence joins TRBV9 and TRBJ2-2; the match to TRBD1 covers 10 bases. The CDR3 is made up of 16 amino acids. CDR1 SGDLS and CDR2 YYNGEE come from the germline V gene. J lost 7 bases, V lost 2 bases, and 8 bases had no gene match. CDR3 sequence reads: CASSVAGTGASGELFF. DNA for the CDR3: TGTGCCAGCAGCGTCGCCGGGACAGGGGCGAGCGGGGAGCTGTTTTTT. Filled out from reference TRBV9 and TRBJ2-2, the complete variable domain reads DSGVTQTPKHLITATGQRVTLRCSPRSGDLSVYWYQQSLDQGLQFLIQYYNGEERAKGNILERFSAQQFPDLHSELNLSSLELGDSALYFCASSVAGTGASGELFFGEGSRLTVL.

This clone showed up just once. The chain joins TRBV13 to TRBJ1-2; 7 nucleotides agree with TRBD1. Germline V gives CDR1 PRHDT, CDR2 FYEKMQ (reference sequence). The CDR3 loop spans 13 amino acids. The J segment lost 5 bases and the V segment lost 5 bases, leaving 5 bases of the junction unmatched. CDR3 coding DNA: TGTGCCAGCAGCGACAGGGCAAAGTATGGCTACACCTTC. This codes for CASSDRAKYGYTF.